This note documents a single T cell receptor (beta chain) sequence. Method: immunoSEQ multiplex PCR; TCRdb's copy keeps in-frame clones and lacks some. Here the sample spans 110,000 to 150,000 clones, around nine tenths being singletons. The sample belongs to a study of control samples from healthy donors and cancer patients. Sequencing was done on a sample of blood. The source is a man aged 25 to 40 in good health.

Written as DNA, the CDR3 is TGTGCCAGCAGCGCCGAGGGGTACACCATATATTTT. It translates to CASSAEGYTIYF. The rearrangement links TRBV9 to TRBJ1-3, with a tentative D call TRBD1 (5 bases). Germline CDR1 and CDR2: SGDLS and YYNGEE. CDR3 size: 12 residues. The germline V and J ends were trimmed by 3 bases and 8 bases, with 9 bases remaining between them.